This entry is about one TCR beta chain. The target of this receptor is not known. Per-base quality was not reported, and no clone a single base away is much larger than it. In the germline V gene (reference sequence), CDR1 corresponds to SGHKS and CDR2 to YYEKEE. Including the terminal cysteine and phenylalanine, the CDR3 comprises 12 residues. CDR3 DNA only is kept here, 36 bases in frame from base 1. V is clipped by 0 bases and J by 11 bases, and the sequence between their germline boundaries is 8 bases long. This entry is derived from a study of brain T cells in children with intractable seizures (dated by TCRdb to the early 2020s). Broadly, across the study: A NanoString immunology panel was first used to screen resected brain tissue from about 54 pediatric epilepsy surgery cases for immune gene transcripts. About 70% of the 12 selected surgery cases also had pre-surgery blood sequenced, which left four cases with brain tissue only. Points the paper makes about the study in general: Because sequencing depth was different between pre-surgery and post-surgery blood, clones absent from the pre-surgery sample may reflect undersampling. Viral specificity was inferred solely from CDR3 sequence similarity, and the HCMV serostatus of the patients was not known.

Sample time point, as interpreted from the label and publication: resected brain tissue, or blood drawn just prior to surgery. The surgery cases showing the highest brain T cell transcript signatures were chosen for TCR beta chain sequencing of brain tissue and, when available, of blood. Before surgery, the patients had been given at least one anti-epileptic drug. The TCR-sequenced patients were children whose drug-resistant epilepsy was caused by tuberous sclerosis complex, focal cortical dysplasia, Rasmussen encephalitis or hemimegalencephaly. Blood samples were collected immediately before the epilepsy surgery. The Monarch genomic DNA purification kit was used to extract bulk genomic DNA from unsorted brain tissue and whole blood. The immunoSEQ assay was applied to genomic DNA to generate the TCR beta chain sequences. The authors' pipeline ran thus. CDR3 sequences that did not begin with the conserved framework cysteine at position 104 were removed manually. To get clonality, the normalized Shannon's Diversity Index was subtracted from one, giving values from 0 (maximal diversity) to 1 (oligoclonal). To check whether a given CDR3 had different frequencies in two samples, for example brain versus blood, chi-squared comparison-of-proportions tests were used. Public clonotypes were found by searching immuneACCESS, and the VDJdb browser was used to assess similarity to known antiviral clonotypes. In its TCRdb copy, this immuneACCESS table keeps in-frame sequences only and misses some clones. Where compared with another copy, unresolved V genes explain less than half of these, and the others have no known cause. V and J calls and clone size are given by that table; D and trimming were obtained from the DNA. The sample table shows about 22,000 clones, and roughly 94% are seen once. The ten largest clones represent under 7.5% of the sample.

This chain joins TRBV5-5 to TRBJ1-4, with the identity of the D gene unclear. The sequenced sample was peripheral blood, obtained at surgery. The clonotype originates from a boy younger than 18 with focal cortical dysplasia and intractable seizures. The CDR3 sequence is CASSLEPGKLFF. At the DNA level, the sequence is TGTGCCAGCAGCTTGGAACCGGGGAAACTGTTTTTT.